Given below is one T cell receptor (beta chain) in context. The antigen is undetermined. PCR employed 60 Vbeta and 13 Jbeta primers. Profiled with immunoSEQ multiplex PCR; TCRdb holds only in-frame clones, not every one. Of around 100,000 clones in the sample, approximately 87% were seen once. The record originates from a study of cytomegalovirus exposure and HLA in healthy donors. Whole-study findings and limits: Reports described diagnosis of cytomegalovirus status by the classifier as highly specific and sensitive.

The CDR3 runs to 16 residues. CDR1 and CDR2 (germline): SGHNT, YYREEE (reference sequence). V shed 2 bases, J shed 3 bases, and the junction held 7 bases outside the gene matches. The TCR comes from a man aged 40-50 years in good health and CMV-seronegative. The J gene is TRBJ2-3, the V gene TRBV5-4; 9 nucleotides match TRBD2. The sequencing sample was made of PBMCs. CDR3 sequence: CASSFRRGGSTDTQYF. In DNA form, the CDR3 reads TGTGCCAGCAGCTTTCGGCGGGGGGGTTCGACAGATACGCAGTATTTT.